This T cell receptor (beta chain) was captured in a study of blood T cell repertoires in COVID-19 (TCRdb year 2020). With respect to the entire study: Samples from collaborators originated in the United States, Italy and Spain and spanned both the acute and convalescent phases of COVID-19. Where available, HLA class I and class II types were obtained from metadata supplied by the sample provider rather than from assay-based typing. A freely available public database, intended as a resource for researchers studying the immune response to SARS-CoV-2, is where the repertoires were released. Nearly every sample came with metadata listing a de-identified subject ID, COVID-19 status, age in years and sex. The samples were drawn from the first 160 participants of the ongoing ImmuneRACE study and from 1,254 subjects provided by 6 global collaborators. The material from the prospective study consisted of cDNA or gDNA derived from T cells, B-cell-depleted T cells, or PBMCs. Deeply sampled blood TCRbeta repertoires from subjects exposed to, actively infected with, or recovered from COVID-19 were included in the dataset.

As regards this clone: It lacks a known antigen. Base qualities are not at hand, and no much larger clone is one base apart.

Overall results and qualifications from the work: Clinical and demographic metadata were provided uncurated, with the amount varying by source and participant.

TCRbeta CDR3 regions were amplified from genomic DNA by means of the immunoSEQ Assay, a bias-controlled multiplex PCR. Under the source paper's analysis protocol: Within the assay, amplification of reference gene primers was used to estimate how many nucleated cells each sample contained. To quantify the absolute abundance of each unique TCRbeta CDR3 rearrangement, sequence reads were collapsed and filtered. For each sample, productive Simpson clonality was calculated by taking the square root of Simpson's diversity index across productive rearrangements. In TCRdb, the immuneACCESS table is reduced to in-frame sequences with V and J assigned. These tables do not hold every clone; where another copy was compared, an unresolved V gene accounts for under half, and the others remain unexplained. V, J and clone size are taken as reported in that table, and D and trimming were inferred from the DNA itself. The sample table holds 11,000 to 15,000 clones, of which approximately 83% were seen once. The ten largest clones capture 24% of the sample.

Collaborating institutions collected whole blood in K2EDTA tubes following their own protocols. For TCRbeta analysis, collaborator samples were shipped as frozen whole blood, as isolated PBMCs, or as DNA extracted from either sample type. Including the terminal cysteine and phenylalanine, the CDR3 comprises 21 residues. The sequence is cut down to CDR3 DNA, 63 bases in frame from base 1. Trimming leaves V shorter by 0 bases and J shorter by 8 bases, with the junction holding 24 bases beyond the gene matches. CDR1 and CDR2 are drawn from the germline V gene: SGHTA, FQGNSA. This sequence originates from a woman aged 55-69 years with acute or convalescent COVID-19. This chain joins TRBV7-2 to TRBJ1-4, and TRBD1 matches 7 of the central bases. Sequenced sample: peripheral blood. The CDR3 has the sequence CASSLAGRGTDDPLIWEKLFF. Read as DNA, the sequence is TGTGCCAGCAGCTTAGCGGGTCGGGGGACAGACGACCCCCTAATATGGGAAAAACTGTTTTTT.